This T cell receptor (beta chain) was sequenced in a study of T-cell reconstitution after alpha-beta-depleted transplantation in children. This clonotype was counted ten times or more. There are 14 residues in the CDR3. The ends lost 0 bases at V and 2 bases at J; junction bases unmatched: 2. CDR1 is DFQATT and CDR2 is SNEGSKA in the germline V gene (reference sequence). TCRbeta library preparation incorporated unique molecular identifiers. TCRdb reanalysed the PCR reads using MiXCR and keeps one entry per CDR3 protein. The sample includes 100,000 or so distinct CDR3 sequences, 12% seen only once; the top ten take about 15%.

Here the sequenced sample was PBMCs from the stem cell graft donor, taken from the stem cell graft. This TCR came from a human donor who donated a stem cell graft to a child with inherited bone marrow failure. This chain joins TRBV20-1 and TRBJ2-3, with 7 bases matching TRBD2. The CDR3 DNA follows: TGCAGTGCTAGAGAGCGGGGGACCACAGATACGCAGTATTTT. This encodes CSARERGTTDTQYF.